This T cell receptor (beta chain) was identified in a study of spatial heterogeneity in lung cancer. Across the study: Sequencing consistently turned up more beta-chain sequences than alpha-chain sequences. Each unique TCR and UMI combination was seen more than ten times on average in raw reads.

The CDR3 consists of 10 residues. The germline gives CDR1 SQVTM, CDR2 ANQGSEA. Trimming left V 6 bases short and J 4 bases short, with 5 bases between. TCRdb reprocessed the 5' RACE reads with MiXCR, giving one entry per CDR3 protein. The sample shows 2,500 to 3,000 distinct CDR3 sequences, roughly 12% of them seen only once. Many counts were recorded for this clonotype. Time point meaning: sample taken at primary tumor resection. Tumor, nontumor lung or frozen PBMC supplied whole RNA that was sequenced unsorted. A total of some 70 untreated early-stage non-small cell lung cancer patients served as donors.

The chain recombines TRBV29-1 with TRBJ2-3; D not resolved. The TCR comes from a male donor with early-stage non-small cell lung cancer. This material consisted of normal lung tissue next to the tumor, taken at surgery. The CDR3 loop is CSVSPDTQYF. The DNA of the CDR3 is TGCAGCGTCTCCCCAGATACGCAGTATTTT.